Below, 23 T cell receptor beta chains from the same sample are listed, as sequenced in a study of OX40 agonist ivuxolimab in advanced cancers. The assay was immunoSEQ multiplex PCR, and TCRdb's table has in-frame clones only and misses some. Counted here are about 56,000 clones, around 91% occurring once; the ten biggest clones make up roughly 11%. The source was CD4+ or CD8+ T cells sorted from blood, collected in a trial of the OX40 agonist ivuxolimab. The receptors shown here come from an adult with an advanced solid tumor such as melanoma, head and neck, liver or kidney cancer.

J is TRBJ1-1 and V is TRBV12-1; the table calls TRBD1, which could not be checked here. TRBV12-1 is described as a pseudogene. The CDR3 spans 16 residues. CDR3 bases: TGTGCCAGCAGCCTCCGGGACAGTGGGATGAACACTGAAGCTTTCTTT. This sequence encodes CASSLRDSGMNTEAFF.

The chain links TRBV28 to TRBJ2-1, with TRBD2 matching 7 bases. Looked up from germline, CDR1 is MDHEN and CDR2 is SYDVKM. Losses at the gene ends were 6 bases for V and 10 bases for J; bases not matched to a gene: 12. CDR3 length: 14 amino acids. The CDR3 region is CASRFAGDSGEQFF. Here the CDR3 DNA reads TGTGCCAGCAGATTTGCGGGAGATTCGGGAGAGCAGTTCTTC.

The genes are TRBV2 and TRBJ1-4, with TRBD1 matching 7 bases. The V gene end was trimmed by 4 bases and the J gene end by 6 bases; junction bases not matched to a gene: 5. CDR3 size: 14 residues. The V gene's germline CDR1 is SNHLY and CDR2 FYNNEI. This CDR3 is CASSADRVYEKLFF. DNA for the CDR3: TGTGCCAGCAGTGCTGACAGGGTCTATGAAAAACTGTTTTTT.

This sequence joins TRBV28 and TRBJ1-2, with 8 positions matching TRBD1. V was clipped by 5 bases and J by 1 base; unmatched bases: 6. Germline values: CDR1 MDHEN, CDR2 SYDVKM. The CDR3 runs 15 residues. CDR3 sequence reads: CASSGQGAINYGYTF. CDR3 coding DNA: TGTGCCAGCAGTGGGCAGGGGGCGATTAACTATGGCTACACCTTC.

This chain uses TRBV5-1 with TRBJ2-1, with 9 nucleotides matching TRBD1. The CDR3 runs to 14 residues. J was trimmed by 6 bases and V by 4 bases; bases with no gene match: 5. Germline V gives CDR1 SGHRS, CDR2 YFSETQ. The CDR3 DNA sequence: TGCGCCAGCAGCCAGGGACAGGGTTTCAATGAGCAGTTCTTC. It specifies CASSQGQGFNEQFF.

The chain is built from TRBV2 and TRBJ1-1, with 9 bases lining up with TRBD1. CDR3 size: 13 residues. Per germline, CDR1 SNHLY and CDR2 FYNNEI. V shed 7 bases, J shed 5 bases, and the junction held 5 bases outside the gene matches. The CDR3 is CASKRDRETEAFF. The CDR3 DNA is TGTGCCAGCAAAAGGGACAGGGAGACTGAAGCTTTCTTT.

The V call is TRBV7-2, the J call TRBJ1-2, with 9 nucleotides matching TRBD1. Trimming cost V 1 base and J 4 bases; bases outside gene matches: 7. Per germline, CDR1 SGHTA and CDR2 FQGNSA. This CDR3 region has 16 residues. For the CDR3, the DNA is TGTGCCAGCAGCTTAGGGGACAGGGAGTCATCCTATGGCTACACCTTC. Protein product: CASSLGDRESSYGYTF. The full variable domain, completed using reference TRBV7-2 and TRBJ1-2, is GAGVSQSPSNKVTEKGKDVELRCDPISGHTALYWYRQSLGQGLEFLIYFQGNSAPDKSGLPSDRFSAERTGGSVSTLTIQRTQQEDSAVYLCASSLGDRESSYGYTFGSGTRLTVV.

The chain has TRBV7-3 and TRBJ2-1, with 10 bases that match TRBD2. Germline lookup yields CDR1 SGHTA and CDR2 FQGTGA. The CDR3 is 15 residues long. The trim removed 5 bases at V and 2 bases at J, leaving 3 bases unmatched. The CDR3 is CASSQAGGPYNEQFF. In DNA, the CDR3 is TGTGCCAGCAGCCAAGCGGGAGGGCCCTACAATGAGCAGTTCTTC.

This clone is a singleton in its sample. V usage is TRBV10-3 and J usage is TRBJ2-3, with TRBD2 matching over 13 bases. J gave up 4 bases and V 4 bases, and 2 bases lay outside the gene matches. Looked up from germline, CDR1 is ENHRY and CDR2 is SYGVKD. The CDR3 has 15 amino acids. CDR3 bases: TGTGCCATCAGTGCCACTAGCGGGGGGGCAGATACGCAGTATTTT. Its translation: CAISATSGGADTQYF.

The gene calls are TRBV30 and TRBJ2-3; 7 bases are shared with TRBD2. Germline lookup yields CDR1 GTSNPN and CDR2 SVGIG (reference sequence). The CDR3 has 14 residues. The ends lost 4 bases at V and 2 bases at J; junction bases unmatched: 6. As DNA, the CDR3 is TGTGCCTGGAAGGGAGCGGGATACACAGATACGCAGTATTTT. It specifies CAWKGAGYTDTQYF.

This clone has a single count. The rearrangement links TRBV7-2 to TRBJ1-5; D possibly corresponds to TRBD1 (5 bases). V lost 1 base, J lost 1 base, and 8 bases lay in between. The CDR3 runs to 15 residues. CDR1 is SGHTA and CDR2 is FQGNSA in the germline V gene. In DNA, the CDR3 is TGTGCCAGCAGCTTAGAAGGGGCGAGCAATCAGCCCCAGCATTTT. This encodes CASSLEGASNQPQHF.

The chain recombines TRBV27 with TRBJ2-7; 11 bases line up with TRBD1. J was trimmed by 6 bases and V by 6 bases; bases with no gene match: 10. The CDR3 runs to 15 residues. Germline loops: CDR1 MNHEY, CDR2 SMNVEV (reference sequence). The CDR3 sequence: CASSTPGQGVGEQYF. The CDR3 DNA follows: TGTGCCAGCAGCACACCGGGACAGGGGGTCGGCGAGCAGTACTTC.

This CDR3 is CASSSGSNTGELFF. In DNA, the CDR3 is TGCGCCAGCAGCTCAGGATCGAACACCGGGGAGCTGTTTTTT. The chain uses TRBV5-1 and TRBJ2-2; D not resolved. CDR1 SGHRS and CDR2 YFSETQ come from the germline V gene. The CDR3 spans 14 residues. Trimming cost V 3 bases and J 0 bases, with 6 bases left between them.

The chain has TRBV11-2 and TRBJ2-4; TRBD2 matches at 7 bases. The J segment lost 3 bases and the V segment lost 6 bases, leaving 8 bases of the junction unmatched. The CDR3 has 15 amino acids. Germline values: CDR1 SGHAT, CDR2 FQNNGV. CDR3 residues: CASSRGREVKNIQYF. The CDR3 DNA is TGTGCCAGCAGTCGGGGCCGGGAGGTCAAAAACATTCAGTACTTC.

The rearrangement uses TRBV19 and TRBJ1-5; D is perhaps TRBD1 (5 bases). Germline assignment: CDR1 LNHDA and CDR2 SQIVND (reference sequence). The CDR3 is made up of 14 amino acids. V lost 3 bases and J lost 5, with 11 bases in between. The CDR3 loop is CASSIDRGDQPQHF. In nucleotides, the CDR3 is TGTGCCAGTAGTATCGATCGGGGGGATCAGCCCCAGCATTTT.

This clone was detected once. The V and J genes are TRBV28 and TRBJ2-7; a possible D gene is TRBD1 (6 bases). Looked up from germline, CDR1 is MDHEN and CDR2 is SYDVKM. This CDR3 region has 13 residues. Trimming removed 5 bases from V and 4 bases from J, with 12 bases in between. The CDR3 nucleotides are TGTGCCAGCAGTAGGGACACTCCATACGAGCAGTACTTC. Translation gives CASSRDTPYEQYF.

Details on this clone: At the DNA level, this CDR3 is encoded by other sequences in the same sample as well. The chain uses TRBV27 and TRBJ1-2, with D perhaps matching TRBD1 (6 bases). CDR1 MNHEY and CDR2 SMNVEV come from the germline V gene (reference sequence). CDR3 length: 13 residues. Trimming removed 6 bases at V and 4 bases at J, with 12 bases between. CDR3 residues: CASSATGPYGYTF. CDR3 sequence (DNA): TGTGCCAGCAGCGCGACAGGCCCCTATGGCTACACCTTC.

V and J are TRBV7-9 and TRBJ1-1, with D maybe TRBD1 (5 bases). The CDR3 contains 12 residues. V lost 1 base to trimming and J lost 8 bases, with 8 bases between them. Germline values: CDR1 SEHNR, CDR2 FQNEAQ (reference sequence). The CDR3, as DNA: TGTGCCAGCAGCTTAGGGCGGGGGGAAGCTTTCTTT. Translation: CASSLGRGEAFF.

The chain links TRBV2 to TRBJ2-5, with a weak D call TRBD1 (5 bases). CDR1 is SNHLY and CDR2 is FYNNEI in the germline V gene. Trimming shortened V by 1 base and J by 7 bases, and 10 bases separated the two germline ends. The CDR3 extends over 13 amino acids. The CDR3 region is CASSEEGPGTQYF. CDR3 nucleotide sequence: TGTGCCAGCAGTGAAGAGGGGCCGGGGACCCAGTACTTC.

This clone occurred a few times. The chain has TRBV19 and TRBJ2-7, with D possibly TRBD2 on 5 matching bases. From germline, CDR1 is LNHDA and CDR2 SQIVND (reference sequence). V was shortened by 3 bases and J by 2 bases, with 23 bases between the two germline ends. This CDR3 region has 18 residues. The CDR3 sequence: CASSISSSSYAGAYEQYF. CDR3 DNA: TGTGCCAGTAGTATTTCCTCGAGTTCTTACGCCGGGGCCTACGAGCAGTACTTC.

This chain uses TRBV7-9 with TRBJ2-7; D is possibly TRBD1 or TRBD2 (5 bases each). The germline V and J ends were trimmed by 0 bases and 6 bases, with 12 bases remaining between them. This CDR3 has 14 residues. From germline, CDR1 is SEHNR and CDR2 FQNEAQ (reference sequence). CDR3 DNA: TGTGCCAGCAGCTTAGCACTAGGGGCTCCCGAGCAGTACTTC. Translated: CASSLALGAPEQYF.

The rearrangement links TRBV6-5 to TRBJ2-2, with D perhaps TRBD2 (7 bases). The germline V gene has CDR1 MNHEY and CDR2 SVGAGI. CDR3 size: 15 residues. V was clipped by 11 bases and J by 0 bases, with 16 bases between them. The CDR3, as DNA: TGTGCCTCTGAAAGGGGGGGATCGAACACCGGGGAGCTGTTTTTT. Protein product: CASERGGSNTGELFF.

The chain joins TRBV5-8 to TRBJ1-2; D remains ambiguous. The CDR3 is 12 residues long. Germline values: CDR1 SGHTS, CDR2 YDEGEE. Trimming stripped 4 bases from V and 7 bases from J, with 11 bases between. This CDR3 reads CASSPSGRGYTF. CDR3 DNA sequence: TGTGCCAGCAGCCCGTCGGGTCGTGGCTACACCTTC.